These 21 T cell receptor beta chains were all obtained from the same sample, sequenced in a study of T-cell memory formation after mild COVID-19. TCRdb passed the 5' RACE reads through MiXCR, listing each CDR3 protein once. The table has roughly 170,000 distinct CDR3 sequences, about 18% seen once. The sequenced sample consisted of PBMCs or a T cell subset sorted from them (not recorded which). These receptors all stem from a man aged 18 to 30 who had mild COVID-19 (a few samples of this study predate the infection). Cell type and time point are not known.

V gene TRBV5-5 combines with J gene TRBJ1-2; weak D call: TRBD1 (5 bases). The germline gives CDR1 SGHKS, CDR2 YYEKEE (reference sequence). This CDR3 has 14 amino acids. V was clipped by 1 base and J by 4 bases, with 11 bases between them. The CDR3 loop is CASSLLPGSYGYTF. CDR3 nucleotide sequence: TGTGCCAGCAGCTTGCTTCCAGGGAGCTATGGCTACACCTTC.

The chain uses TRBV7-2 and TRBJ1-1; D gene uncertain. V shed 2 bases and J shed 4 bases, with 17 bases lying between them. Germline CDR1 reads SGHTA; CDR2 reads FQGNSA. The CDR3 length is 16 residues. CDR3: CASSLSVPGWGTEAFF. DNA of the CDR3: TGTGCCAGCAGCTTATCGGTCCCGGGTTGGGGCACTGAAGCTTTCTTT.

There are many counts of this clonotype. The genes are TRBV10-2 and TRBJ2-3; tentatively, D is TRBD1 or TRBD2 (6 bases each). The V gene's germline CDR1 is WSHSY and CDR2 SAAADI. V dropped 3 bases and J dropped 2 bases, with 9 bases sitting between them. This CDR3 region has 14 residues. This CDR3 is CASSDWGATDTQYF. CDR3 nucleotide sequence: TGCGCCAGCAGTGATTGGGGGGCCACAGATACGCAGTATTTT.

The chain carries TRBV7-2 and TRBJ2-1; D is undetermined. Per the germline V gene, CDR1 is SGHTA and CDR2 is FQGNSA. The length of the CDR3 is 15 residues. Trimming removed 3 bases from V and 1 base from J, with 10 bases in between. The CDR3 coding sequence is TGTGCCAGCAGCTTCCGGCCCCAGTCCTACAATGAGCAGTTCTTC. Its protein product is CASSFRPQSYNEQFF.

This CDR3 is CASSFGSSNYGYTF. CDR3 DNA sequence: TGCGCCAGCAGCTTCGGCAGCTCTAACTATGGCTACACCTTC. This chain joins TRBV5-1 and TRBJ1-2; D not resolved. The CDR3 sequence is 14 residues long. Germline CDR1 and CDR2: SGHRS and YFSETQ. Trimming removed 2 bases at V and 0 bases at J, with 8 bases between.

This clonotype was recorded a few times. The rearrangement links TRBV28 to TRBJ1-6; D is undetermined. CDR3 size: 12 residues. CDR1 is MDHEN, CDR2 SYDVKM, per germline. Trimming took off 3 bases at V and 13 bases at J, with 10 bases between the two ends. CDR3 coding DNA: TGTGCCAGCAGTTTTATAGACTGGCCCCTCCACTTT. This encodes CASSFIDWPLHF.

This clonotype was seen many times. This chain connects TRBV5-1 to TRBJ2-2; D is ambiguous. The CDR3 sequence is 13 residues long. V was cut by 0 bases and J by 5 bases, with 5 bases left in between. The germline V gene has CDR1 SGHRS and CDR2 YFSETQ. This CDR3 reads CASSLARTGELFF. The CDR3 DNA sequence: TGCGCCAGCAGCTTGGCCCGTACCGGGGAGCTGTTTTTT.

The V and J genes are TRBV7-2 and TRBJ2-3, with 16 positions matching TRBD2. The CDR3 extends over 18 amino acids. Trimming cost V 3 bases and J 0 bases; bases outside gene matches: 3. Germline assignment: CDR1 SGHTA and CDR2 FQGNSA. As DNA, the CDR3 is TGTGCCAGCAGCTTGGGACTAGCGGGGGGGTTTAGCACAGATACGCAGTATTTT. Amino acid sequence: CASSLGLAGGFSTDTQYF.

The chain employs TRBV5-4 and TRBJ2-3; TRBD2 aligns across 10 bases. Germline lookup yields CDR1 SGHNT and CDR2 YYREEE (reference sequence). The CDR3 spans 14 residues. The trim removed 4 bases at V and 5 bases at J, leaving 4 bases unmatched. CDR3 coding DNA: TGTGCCAGCAGCCCACAGCGGGGGGGAGATACGCAGTATTTT. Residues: CASSPQRGGDTQYF.

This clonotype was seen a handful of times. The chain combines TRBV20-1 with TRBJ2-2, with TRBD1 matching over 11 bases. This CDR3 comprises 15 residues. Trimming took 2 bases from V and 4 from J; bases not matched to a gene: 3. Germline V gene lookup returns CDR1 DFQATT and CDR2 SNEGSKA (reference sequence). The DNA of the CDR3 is TGCAGTGCTAGATGGGACAGGGGGAGCACCGGGGAGCTGTTTTTT. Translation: CSARWDRGSTGELFF.

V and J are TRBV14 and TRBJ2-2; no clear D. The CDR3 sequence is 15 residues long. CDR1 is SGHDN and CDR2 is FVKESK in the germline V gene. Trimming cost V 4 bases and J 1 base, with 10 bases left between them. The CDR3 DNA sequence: TGTGCCAGCAGCCCTAATTCGCGGAACACCGGGGAGCTGTTTTTT. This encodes CASSPNSRNTGELFF.

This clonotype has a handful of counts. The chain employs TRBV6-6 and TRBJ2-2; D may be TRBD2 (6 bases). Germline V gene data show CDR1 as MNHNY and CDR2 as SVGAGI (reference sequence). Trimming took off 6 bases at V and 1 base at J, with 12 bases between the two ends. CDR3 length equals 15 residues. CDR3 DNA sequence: TGTGCCAGCAGCATCACCGGGAGGAACACCGGGGAGCTGTTTTTT. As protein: CASSITGRNTGELFF.

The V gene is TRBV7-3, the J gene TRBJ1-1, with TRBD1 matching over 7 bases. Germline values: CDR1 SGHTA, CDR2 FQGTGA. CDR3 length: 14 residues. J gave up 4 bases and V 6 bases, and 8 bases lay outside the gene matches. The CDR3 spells CASRPDRSSTEAFF. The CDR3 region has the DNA TGTGCCAGCAGGCCGGACAGGTCGAGCACTGAAGCTTTCTTT.

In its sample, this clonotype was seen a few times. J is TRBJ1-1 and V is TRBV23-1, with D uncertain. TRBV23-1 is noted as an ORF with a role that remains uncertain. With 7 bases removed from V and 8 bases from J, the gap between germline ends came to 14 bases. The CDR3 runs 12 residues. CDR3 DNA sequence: TGCGCCAGCATTCATAGGGAGGCCGAAGCTTTCTTT. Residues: CASIHREAEAFF.

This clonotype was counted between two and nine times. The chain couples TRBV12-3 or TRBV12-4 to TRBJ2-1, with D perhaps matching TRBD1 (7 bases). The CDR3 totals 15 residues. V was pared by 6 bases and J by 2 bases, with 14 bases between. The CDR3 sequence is CASRSGGTAYNEQFF. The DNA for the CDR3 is TGTGCCAGCAGATCCGGCGGGACAGCCTACAATGAGCAGTTCTTC.

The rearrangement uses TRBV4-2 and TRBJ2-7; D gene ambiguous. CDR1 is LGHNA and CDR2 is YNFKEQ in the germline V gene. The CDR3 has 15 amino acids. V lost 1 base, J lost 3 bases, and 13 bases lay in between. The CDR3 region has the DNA TGTGCCAGCAGCCAAGGGGGTTTCTTGGGCTACGAGCAGTACTTC. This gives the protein CASSQGGFLGYEQYF.

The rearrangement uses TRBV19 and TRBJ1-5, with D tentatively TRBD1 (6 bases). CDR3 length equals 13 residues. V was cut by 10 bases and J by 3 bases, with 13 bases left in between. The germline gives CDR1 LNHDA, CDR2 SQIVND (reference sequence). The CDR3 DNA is TGTGCCACCGCCGGACAGTACAATCAGCCCCAGCATTTT. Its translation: CATAGQYNQPQHF.

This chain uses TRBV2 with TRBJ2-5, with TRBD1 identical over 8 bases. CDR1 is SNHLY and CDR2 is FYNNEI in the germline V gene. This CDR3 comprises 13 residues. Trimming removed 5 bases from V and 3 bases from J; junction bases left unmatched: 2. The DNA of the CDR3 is TGTGCCAGCAGTCAGGACAGGGAAGAGACCCAGTACTTC. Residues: CASSQDREETQYF.

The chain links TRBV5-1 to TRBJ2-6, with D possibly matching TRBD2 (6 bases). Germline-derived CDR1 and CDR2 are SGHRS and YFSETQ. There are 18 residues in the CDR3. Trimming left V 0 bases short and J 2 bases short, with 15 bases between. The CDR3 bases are TGCGCCAGCAGCTTGGCCCGGGCGGGGTATCCTGGGGCCAACGTCCTGACTTTC. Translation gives CASSLARAGYPGANVLTF.

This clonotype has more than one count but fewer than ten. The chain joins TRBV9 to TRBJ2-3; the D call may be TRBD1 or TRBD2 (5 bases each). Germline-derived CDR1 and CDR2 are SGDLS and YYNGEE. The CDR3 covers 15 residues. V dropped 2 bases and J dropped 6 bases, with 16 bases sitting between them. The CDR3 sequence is CASSVSSGTGDTQYF. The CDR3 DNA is TGTGCCAGCAGCGTCAGTTCGGGGACGGGGGATACGCAGTATTTT.

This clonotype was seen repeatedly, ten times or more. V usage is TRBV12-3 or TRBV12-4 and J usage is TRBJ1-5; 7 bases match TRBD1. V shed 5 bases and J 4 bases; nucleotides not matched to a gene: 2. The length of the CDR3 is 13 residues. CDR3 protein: CASSAQGNQPQHF. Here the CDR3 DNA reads TGTGCCAGCAGTGCACAGGGGAATCAGCCCCAGCATTTT.